This T cell receptor (beta chain) comes out of a study of T cell responses to AZD1222 COVID-19 vaccine. The method was immunoSEQ multiplex PCR; TCRdb's version includes in-frame clones alone and lacks a portion of them. The repertoire holds around 130,000 clones, with roughly 94% as singletons. The CDR3 consists of 16 residues. Between the trimmed V and J ends, which lost 3 bases and 2 bases, there was a span of 17 bases. The V gene's germline CDR1 is MDHEN and CDR2 SYDVKM. The chain links TRBV28 to TRBJ2-7; weak D call: TRBD1 (6 bases). Sequenced material: peripheral blood, taken on day 0 of AZD1222 vaccination. The sequence derives from an adult in good health. In DNA, the CDR3 is TGTGCCAGCAGTTTCCAGGACAGCCCGATAGCCTACGAGCAGTACTTC. Protein sequence: CASSFQDSPIAYEQYF.